A selection of T cell receptor beta chains follows, all from one sample in a study of vaccination and CD4 T cells after COVID-19. The antigens of these receptors remain unknown. TCRdb re-called the PCR reads with MiXCR, one entry per CDR3 protein. Of about 7,000 distinct CDR3 sequences in the sample, roughly 70% were seen once. Source material: CD4+ T cells from blood, cultured in vitro. The source is a human donor who had recovered from COVID-19. The conserved cysteine and the conserved F or W are not part of the CDR3 here. The order of the fields is V gene, J gene, D gene, CDR3 protein. D genes are given only for firm matches.

>TRBV6-2/TRBV6-3|TRBJ1-5|-
ASSYNPGPQH
>TRBV7-8|TRBJ1-5|TRBD1
ASSFGVPGQVTGQPQH
>TRBV19|TRBJ1-2|TRBD1
ASSANPRGSYGYT
>TRBV12-3/TRBV12-4|TRBJ1-5|-
ASSSGLQMINQPQH
>TRBV7-2|TRBJ2-5|TRBD2
ATNYRRGGETQY
>TRBV20-1|TRBJ1-6|-
SATPRSNSPLH
>TRBV19|TRBJ1-4|TRBD1
ASSRKDRGATDEKLF
>TRBV15|TRBJ1-3|TRBD1
ATSRDQGAGNTIY
>TRBV27|TRBJ1-5|-
ASSPRRREAQH
>TRBV7-9|TRBJ1-1|-
ASSSADIGFSPEAF
>TRBV3-1|TRBJ2-5|TRBD2
ASSQGVLAGARLGGETQY
>TRBV6-5|TRBJ2-7|TRBD2
ASSYKLGGSYEQY
>TRBV7-7|TRBJ2-2|-
ASSLAAGLNTGELF
>TRBV20-1|TRBJ1-2|-
SARFKVTPYGYT
>TRBV2|TRBJ1-6|-
ASRGRQRNSPLH
>TRBV7-2|TRBJ1-1|-
ASSLRIEDYYKSVAF
>TRBV20-1|TRBJ2-3|TRBD2
SARRGRAGIGSTDTQY
>TRBV20-1|TRBJ1-5|TRBD1
SAGDREQPQH
>TRBV20-1|TRBJ2-3|-
SSAGGRSTDTQY
>TRBV10-3|TRBJ1-5|-
ATQTASNQPQH
>TRBV7-2|TRBJ2-7|TRBD1
ASSWDRAYEQY
>TRBV28|TRBJ2-2|-
ASSYAGELF
>TRBV20-1|TRBJ1-5|TRBD1
SARTRRQGVQPQH